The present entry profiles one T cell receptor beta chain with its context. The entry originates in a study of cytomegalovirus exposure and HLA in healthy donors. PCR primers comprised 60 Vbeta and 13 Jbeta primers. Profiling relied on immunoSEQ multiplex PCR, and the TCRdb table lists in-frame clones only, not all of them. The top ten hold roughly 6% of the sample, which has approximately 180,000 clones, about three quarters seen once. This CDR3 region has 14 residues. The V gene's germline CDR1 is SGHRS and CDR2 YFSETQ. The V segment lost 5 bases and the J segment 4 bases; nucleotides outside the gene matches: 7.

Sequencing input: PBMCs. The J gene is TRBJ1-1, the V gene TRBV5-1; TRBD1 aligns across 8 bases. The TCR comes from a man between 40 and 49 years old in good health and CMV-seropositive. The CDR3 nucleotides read TGCGCCAGCAGTCTTACAGGGGGGAGCACTGAAGCTTTCTTT. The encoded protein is CASSLTGGSTEAFF.